This T cell receptor (beta chain) was identified in a study of CD4 T cells in relation to SARS-CoV-2 and coronaviruses. Overall study context: Shared crossreactive spike epitopes were mapped to their HLA restriction.

On this clone itself: Its antigen is unknown.

TCRdb's table, derived via immunoSEQ multiplex PCR, lists solely in-frame clones and lacks some. The table includes some 65,000 clones, 80% to 90% detected once. Germline loops: CDR1 GTSNPN, CDR2 SVGIG (reference sequence). The V end lost 1 base, the J end lost 1 base, and 6 bases lay between the germline ends. The CDR3 length is 13 residues. Regarding the study as a whole: Pre-pandemic and post-infection samples never came from the same donor.

The unexposed donors gave CD4+ T cells in about 2010-2019, prior to COVID-19. The rearrangement links TRBV30 to TRBJ2-3, with D tentatively TRBD1 or TRBD2 (5 bases each). The receptor's source is a human donor in good health. Sequencing input: memory CD4+ T cells from PBMCs. CDR3 residues: CAWSGGGTDTQYF. DNA for the CDR3: TGTGCCTGGAGTGGAGGGGGCACAGATACGCAGTATTTT.